These 10 T cell receptor beta chains were sequenced from one sample in a study of cytomegalovirus exposure and HLA in healthy donors. 13 Jbeta primers and 60 Vbeta primers were used for the PCR. Produced via immunoSEQ multiplex PCR; TCRdb's table is partial and in-frame only. The sample carries around 150,000 clones, approximately 70% recorded once. The sequencing input was PBMCs. Source of these receptors: a man in his forties in good health and CMV-seropositive.

This chain joins TRBV7-2 and TRBJ1-4, with 7 bases matching TRBD1. The CDR3 has 15 residues. The germline V gene encodes CDR1 SGHTA and CDR2 FQGNSA. V gave up 3 bases and J gave up 5 bases; unmatched junction bases: 6. The CDR3 DNA follows: TGTGCCAGCAGCTTGACACAGGGGCAAAATGAAAAACTGTTTTTT. It is translated as CASSLTQGQNEKLFF.

In its sample, this clone was seen a few times. In the same sample, other DNA sequences code for this CDR3. The rearrangement links TRBV2 to TRBJ1-1; D call uncertain. The V end lost 6 bases, the J end lost 7 bases, and 9 bases lay between the germline ends. Germline V gives CDR1 SNHLY, CDR2 FYNNEI. This CDR3 has 11 residues. CDR3 bases: TGTGCCAGCAGAGGAGGAATTGAAGCTTTCTTT. Translated, it gives CASRGGIEAFF. The full variable domain, in which reference TRBV2 and TRBJ1-1 provide the parts outside the CDR3, is EPEVTQTPSHQVTQMGQEVILRCVPISNHLYFYWYRQILGQKVEFLVSFYNNEISEKSEIFDDQFSVERPDGSNFTLKIRSTKLEDSAMYFCASRGGIEAFFGQGTRLTVV.

The chain has TRBV29-1 and TRBJ1-1; 8 nucleotides align to TRBD1. The germline V gene encodes CDR1 SQVTM and CDR2 ANQGSEA. The CDR3 length is 13 residues. DNA of the CDR3: TGCAGTGGGCAGGGGGCTTGGAACACTGAAGCTTTCTTT. This encodes CSGQGAWNTEAFF.

This chain uses TRBV4-3 with TRBJ1-4, with D unresolved. The V end lost 0 bases, the J end lost 4 bases, and 9 bases lay between the germline ends. CDR3 size: 15 residues. Germline lookup yields CDR1 LGHNA and CDR2 YSLEER. This CDR3 is CASSQDVSRNEKLFF. CDR3 nucleotides: TGCGCCAGCAGCCAAGACGTATCCCGTAATGAAAAACTGTTTTTT.

The chain combines TRBV9 with TRBJ2-2; D is uncertain. The CDR3 has 17 residues. V was clipped by 0 bases and J by 1 base, with 13 bases between them. Per the germline V gene, CDR1 is SGDLS and CDR2 is YYNGEE. The CDR3 is CASSVASGNLNTGELFF. The CDR3, as DNA: TGTGCCAGCAGCGTAGCTTCAGGAAATTTGAACACCGGGGAGCTGTTTTTT.

The V gene is TRBV14, the J gene TRBJ1-2; possibly TRBD1 for D (5 bases). Trimming took 1 base from V and 6 from J, leaving 18 bases between them. Germline CDR1 SGHDN, CDR2 FVKESK. The CDR3 covers 16 residues. CDR3 region: CASSQVSRGSTHGYTF. CDR3 DNA sequence: TGTGCCAGCAGCCAAGTTTCTCGGGGGAGTACTCATGGCTACACCTTC.

The table lists this clone with a few counts. The chain is built from TRBV30 and TRBJ1-6; a possible D gene is TRBD1 (6 bases). Trimming took 3 bases from V and 6 from J, leaving 12 bases between them. Germline CDR1 reads GTSNPN; CDR2 reads SVGIG (reference sequence). The CDR3 sequence is 14 residues long. The CDR3 bases are TGTGCCTGGAGGTACGGGACAATTAATTCACCCCTCCACTTT. This translates into CAWRYGTINSPLHF.

V is TRBV6-4 and J is TRBJ2-3; weak D call: TRBD2 (6 bases). With 2 bases removed from V and 0 bases from J, the gap between germline ends came to 9 bases. From germline, CDR1 is MRHNA and CDR2 SNTAGT. The length of the CDR3 is 15 residues. The CDR3 sequence is CASSDGLTSTDTQYF. The CDR3 coding sequence is TGTGCCAGCAGTGACGGACTAACTAGCACAGATACGCAGTATTTT.

The gene calls are TRBV7-2 and TRBJ2-3; 11 nucleotides align to TRBD2. The V and J ends lost 2 bases and 5 bases, in that order; junction bases with no gene match: 6. Germline V gene sequence: CDR1 SGHTA, CDR2 FQGNSA. CDR3 length: 16 residues. CDR3 coding DNA: TGTGCCAGCAGCTTAAGGCTAGCGGGGGGAGAAGATACGCAGTATTTT. Its protein product is CASSLRLAGGEDTQYF.

The chain carries TRBV5-6 and TRBJ2-7; 9 bases fit TRBD1. The junction had 8 bases not matched to a gene; V was cut back by 0 bases and J by 7 bases. This CDR3 is built from 15 residues. The germline V gene has CDR1 SGHDT and CDR2 YYEEEE. CDR3 residues: CASSLAWTGDEEQYF. DNA for the CDR3: TGTGCCAGCAGCTTGGCCTGGACAGGGGATGAAGAGCAGTACTTC.